This T cell receptor (beta chain) was recovered during a study of a mutant IDH1 vaccine in newly diagnosed glioma. Findings of the study overall: Most patients, 85% to 95%, showed vaccine-induced immune responses.

The time point was: week 23, last vaccination. Doses of 300 ug of mutant IDH1 20-mer peptide were given with topical imiquimod. Some clones are missing from TCRdb's copy, which holds only in-frame ones; the method was immunoSEQ multiplex PCR. The sample lists 40,000 to 50,000 clones; approximately 72% were seen once. This CDR3 spans 17 amino acids. V was clipped by 6 bases and J by 2 bases; unmatched bases: 14. Looked up from germline, CDR1 is SGHVS and CDR2 is FQNEAQ. With regard to this clone: The antigen remains undetermined.

The sequencing here drew on PBMCs, taken from a glioma patient whose treatment included an IDH1 peptide vaccine. The sequence came from a man in his fifties with glioma. The chain employs TRBV7-8 and TRBJ2-3, with 7 bases fitting TRBD2. The CDR3 DNA follows: TGTGCCAGCAGTCCCACTTTCCCCCTAGCGGCCACAGATACGCAGTATTTT. Residues: CASSPTFPLAATDTQYF.